What follows describes a single T cell receptor (beta chain). This CDR3 comprises 18 residues. Per the germline V gene, CDR1 is SGHTA and CDR2 is FQGTGA. V gave up 5 bases and J gave up 7 bases, with 30 bases separating them. Sequenced by immunoSEQ multiplex PCR; TCRdb stores in-frame clones only, minus some. Seen here are under 600,000 clones, around three quarters observed once, and the top ten hold around 12%. This record belongs to a study of shared clonotypes between healthy human individuals. The genes are TRBV7-3 and TRBJ2-7; D could derive from TRBD1 or TRBD2 (5 bases each). The clonotype was recovered from a woman aged 40 to 50 in good health. Some clones in this sample may be carry-over from other donors' samples. Sequenced input: PBMCs. The CDR3 protein is CASSQPGTSPRNYEEQYF. CDR3 coding DNA: TGTGCCAGCAGCCAGCCCGGGACCTCGCCGCGGAACTACGAGGAGCAGTACTTC.